Below, 24 T cell receptor beta chains from the same sample are listed, as sequenced in a study of OX40 agonist ivuxolimab in advanced cancers. Library creation used the immunoSEQ multiplex PCR assay. The table was pulled from immuneACCESS by TCRdb, which kept in-frame rearrangements only. Such tables lose some clones; where checked, under half of the loss comes from unresolved V genes, and the rest has no known cause. For this sample the table gives approximately 84,000 clones, of which roughly nine tenths were detected only once. Together, the top ten hold over 0.15% of the sample. This material consisted of CD4+ or CD8+ T cells sorted from blood, taken in a trial of the OX40 agonist ivuxolimab. Receptor source: an adult with an advanced solid tumor such as melanoma, head and neck, liver or kidney cancer.

V usage is TRBV6-5 and J usage is TRBJ2-6, with D possibly being TRBD1 (6 bases). CDR3 length: 15 amino acids. The germline V gene encodes CDR1 MNHEY and CDR2 SVGAGI. The V and J ends lost 0 bases and 4 bases respectively, with 7 bases between them. The CDR3 spells CASSYSGTGANVLTF. Here the CDR3 DNA reads TGTGCCAGCAGTTACTCTGGGACAGGGGCCAACGTCCTGACTTTC.

CDR3 region: CASSQDRYGATNEKLFF. In nucleotides, the CDR3 is TGCGCCAGCAGCCAAGATCGTTACGGGGCAACTAATGAAAAACTGTTTTTT. The J gene is TRBJ1-4, the V gene TRBV4-1; D unresolved. Looked up from germline, CDR1 is MGHRA and CDR2 is YSYEKL. With 0 bases removed from V and 0 bases from J, the gap between germline ends came to 11 bases. The CDR3 has 17 residues.

The gene calls are TRBV18 and TRBJ2-7, with 7 bases matching TRBD1. V shed 3 bases and J 3 bases; nucleotides not matched to a gene: 5. Germline V gene sequence: CDR1 KGHSH, CDR2 LQKENI. CDR3 length: 14 residues. CDR3 in DNA: TGTGCCAGCTCACCGGGACAGACCAACTACGAGCAGTACTTC. It yields the protein CASSPGQTNYEQYF.

V usage is TRBV28 and J usage is TRBJ2-7; 8 bases map to TRBD1. V shed 7 bases and J 3 bases; nucleotides not matched to a gene: 11. CDR3 length equals 15 residues. Germline V gives CDR1 MDHEN, CDR2 SYDVKM. The CDR3 DNA follows: TGTGCCAGCAAGTTTAGTGGACAGGGTGACTACGAGCAGTACTTC. This sequence encodes CASKFSGQGDYEQYF.

This rearrangement joins TRBV18 to TRBJ2-3; no clear D gene. The CDR3 is 15 amino acids. The germline gives CDR1 KGHSH, CDR2 LQKENI. Trimming took 5 bases from V and 1 from J, leaving 13 bases between them. CDR3 loop: CASSLQHSRTDTQYF. CDR3 bases: TGTGCCAGCTCATTACAGCACTCTCGCACAGATACGCAGTATTTT. Using reference TRBV18 and TRBJ2-3 for the parts outside the CDR3, the full variable domain is NAGVMQNPRHLVRRRGQEARLRCSPMKGHSHVYWYRQLPEEGLKFMVYLQKENIIDESGMPKERFSAEFPKEGPSILRIQQVVRGDSAAYFCASSLQHSRTDTQYFGPGTRLTVL.

The chain recombines TRBV5-4 with TRBJ2-5, with D possibly being TRBD2 (7 bases). Trimming removed 0 bases from V and 0 bases from J, with 15 bases in between. Germline CDR1 and CDR2: SGHNT and YYREEE (reference sequence). This CDR3 spans 17 amino acids. CDR3 protein: CASSLAGGRGDQETQYF. CDR3 bases: TGTGCCAGCAGCTTGGCCGGGGGGCGCGGGGACCAAGAGACCCAGTACTTC.

This sequence joins TRBV25-1 and TRBJ2-1; 7 nucleotides line up with TRBD1. The CDR3 runs 14 residues. Germline trimming cut 8 bases from V and 0 bases from J; bases unmatched to any gene: 4. Germline loops: CDR1 MGHDK, CDR2 SYGVNS. The chain's CDR3 is CASQTGASYNEQFF. The CDR3 DNA sequence: TGTGCCAGCCAAACAGGGGCCTCCTACAATGAGCAGTTCTTC.

The genes are TRBV4-2 and TRBJ2-3, with D perhaps matching TRBD2 (5 bases). V lost 3 bases, J lost 0 bases, and 10 bases lay in between. The CDR3 is 15 amino acids. CDR1 is LGHNA and CDR2 is YNFKEQ in the germline V gene. This chain's CDR3 is CASSQESGSTDTQYF. The CDR3, as DNA: TGTGCCAGCAGCCAGGAAAGCGGTAGCACAGATACGCAGTATTTT.

This clone was counted a few times. The rearrangement uses TRBV29-1 and TRBJ1-1; D is possibly TRBD1 (5 bases). V lost 7 bases and J 0 bases, leaving 15 bases between the germline ends. The CDR3 spans 14 residues. CDR1 SQVTM and CDR2 ANQGSEA come from the germline V gene. The CDR3 reads CSAGTGGLNTEAFF. The CDR3 DNA sequence: TGCAGCGCCGGGACGGGGGGTTTGAACACTGAAGCTTTCTTT.

This clone was observed a handful of times. The chain recombines TRBV5-4 with TRBJ2-2, with a possible D match to TRBD2 (7 bases). The CDR3 covers 14 residues. The V and J ends lost 3 bases and 4 bases respectively, with 10 bases between them. Germline loops: CDR1 SGHNT, CDR2 YYREEE (reference sequence). The CDR3 spells CASSWEGVTGELFF. The CDR3 DNA reads TGTGCCAGCAGCTGGGAGGGGGTCACCGGGGAGCTGTTTTTT.

This clone was counted a single time. The chain joins TRBV10-1 to TRBJ2-2; a weak D match, TRBD1 (6 bases). V was pared by 6 bases and J by 6 bases, with 11 bases between. CDR3 size: 13 residues. CDR1 is WNHNN, CDR2 SYGVQD, per germline (reference sequence). The CDR3 loop reads CASSHRASGELFF. The CDR3 region has the DNA TGCGCCAGCAGCCACAGGGCGTCCGGGGAGCTGTTTTTT.

The J gene is TRBJ1-5, the V gene TRBV6-5, with D unclear. Germline V gene data show CDR1 as MNHEY and CDR2 as SVGAGI. The V and J ends lost 2 bases and 4 bases respectively, with 15 bases between them. The CDR3 sequence is 16 residues long. For the CDR3, the DNA is TGTGCCAGCAGTTACGGGCAAGCCTACCCGAATCAGCCCCAGCATTTT. Amino acids: CASSYGQAYPNQPQHF.

The rearrangement uses TRBV28 and TRBJ2-4; D gene uncertain. Germline CDR1 reads MDHEN; CDR2 reads SYDVKM. The germline V and J ends were trimmed by 7 bases and 0 bases, with 19 bases remaining between them. CDR3 length: 17 residues. CDR3 sequence (DNA): TGTGCCAGCATGGGTCCGCAGACGCGACTAGCCAAAAACATTCAGTACTTC. It encodes CASMGPQTRLAKNIQYF.

V usage is TRBV11-2 and J usage is TRBJ2-4, with TRBD2 matching over 10 bases. Germline assignment: CDR1 SGHAT and CDR2 FQNNGV. The V and J ends lost 0 bases and 3 bases, in that order; junction bases with no gene match: 14. This CDR3 is built from 20 residues. The CDR3: CASSLEPPSGGRRVKNIQYF. The CDR3 nucleotides are TGTGCCAGCAGCTTAGAACCCCCTAGCGGGGGTCGTCGGGTCAAAAACATTCAGTACTTC.

This chain uses TRBV6-6 with TRBJ2-3, with unresolved D. Germline loops: CDR1 MNHNY, CDR2 SVGAGI (reference sequence). V was pared by 5 bases and J by 3 bases, with 6 bases between. The CDR3 has 12 amino acids. CDR3 sequence reads: CASSQITDTQYF. CDR3 sequence (DNA): TGTGCCAGCAGTCAAATTACAGATACGCAGTATTTT.

The chain uses TRBV5-1 and TRBJ2-2; TRBD2 aligns across 7 bases. The CDR3 has 18 residues. The germline CDR1 and CDR2 sequences are SGHRS and YFSETQ. J gave up 0 bases and V 4 bases, and 12 bases lay outside the gene matches. The chain's CDR3 is CASSKWTTTSANTGELFF. DNA for the CDR3: TGCGCCAGCAGCAAGTGGACAACCACTAGCGCGAACACCGGGGAGCTGTTTTTT.

The chain joins TRBV30 to TRBJ2-7; weak D call: TRBD2 (5 bases). The CDR3 has 12 amino acids. The germline gives CDR1 GTSNPN, CDR2 SVGIG (reference sequence). The V end lost 3 bases, the J end lost 9 bases, and 15 bases lay between the germline ends. The chain's CDR3 is CAWSPGPGGQYF. CDR3 nucleotides: TGTGCCTGGAGCCCCGGGCCAGGAGGGCAGTACTTC.

The chain carries TRBV5-4 and TRBJ1-4, with 7 positions matching TRBD1. Losses at the gene ends were 3 bases for V and 1 base for J; bases not matched to a gene: 3. CDR1 and CDR2 (germline): SGHNT, YYREEE (reference sequence). The CDR3 contains 15 residues. CDR3 protein: CASSSRQGTNEKLFF. CDR3 bases: TGTGCCAGCAGCTCTCGACAGGGAACTAATGAAAAACTGTTTTTT.

The chain combines TRBV9 with TRBJ2-3; D is possibly TRBD1 (5 bases). The germline V and J ends were trimmed by 5 bases and 8 bases, with 27 bases remaining between them. The CDR3 runs to 17 residues. The germline V gene encodes CDR1 SGDLS and CDR2 YYNGEE. The CDR3 DNA reads TGTGCCAGCAGTAACGTCTGGGGCGAACTTACTCAAGGTACGCAGTATTTT. It translates to CASSNVWGELTQGTQYF.

The chain recombines TRBV29-1 with TRBJ2-7; maybe TRBD1 (5 bases). The germline V and J ends were trimmed by 5 bases and 2 bases, with 22 bases remaining between them. The CDR3 consists of 16 residues. The germline V gene encodes CDR1 SQVTM and CDR2 ANQGSEA. CDR3 bases: TGCAGCGTTTCCCCTATTAAACCAGGGAAAACCTACGAGCAGTACTTC. Protein sequence: CSVSPIKPGKTYEQYF.

The J gene is TRBJ2-7, the V gene TRBV10-1; possibly TRBD1 for D (6 bases). Trimming pared 8 bases from V and 5 bases from J, leaving 10 bases between. The CDR3 is 11 residues long. Germline CDR1 WNHNN, CDR2 SYGVQD (reference sequence). CDR3 nucleotide sequence: TGCGCCAGCGTGAACAGGGACGAGCAGTACTTC. It encodes CASVNRDEQYF.

The chain recombines TRBV9 with TRBJ1-2; D is undetermined. From germline, CDR1 is SGDLS and CDR2 YYNGEE. This CDR3 contains 13 residues. Trimming shortened V by 0 bases and J by 6 bases, and 9 bases separated the two germline ends. This CDR3 reads CASSVDLGDGYTF. DNA of the CDR3: TGTGCCAGCAGCGTAGACCTCGGTGATGGCTACACCTTC.

The rearrangement uses TRBV2 and TRBJ1-1; no definite D call. The length of the CDR3 is 11 residues. Germline V CDR1 and CDR2: SNHLY, FYNNEI. V shed 4 bases and J shed 8 bases, with 8 bases lying between them. In nucleotides, the CDR3 is TGTGCCAGCAGTGTCTTACTGGAAGCTTTCTTT. Translated: CASSVLLEAFF.

The V call is TRBV25-1, the J call TRBJ2-7, with D possibly TRBD1 on 6 matching bases. The CDR3 contains 14 residues. The V gene lost 2 bases and the J gene lost 3 bases, with 11 bases spanning the gap. Germline values: CDR1 MGHDK, CDR2 SYGVNS. In DNA, the CDR3 is TGTGCCAGCAGTGAAAGGGGGAATGTCTACGAGCAGTACTTC. The encoded protein is CASSERGNVYEQYF.